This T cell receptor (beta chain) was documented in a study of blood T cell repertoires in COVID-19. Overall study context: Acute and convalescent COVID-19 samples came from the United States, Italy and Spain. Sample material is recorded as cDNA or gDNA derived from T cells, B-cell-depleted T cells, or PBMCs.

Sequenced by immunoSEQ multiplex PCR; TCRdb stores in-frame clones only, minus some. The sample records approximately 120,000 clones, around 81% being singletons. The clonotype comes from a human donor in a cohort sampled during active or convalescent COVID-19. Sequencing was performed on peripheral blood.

CDR3 region: CASSEDLSSYNEQFF. DNA for the CDR3: TGCGCCAGCAGCGAGGACTTAAGCTCCTACAATGAGCAGTTCTTC. The rearrangement uses TRBV10-1 and TRBJ2-1; D possibly corresponds to TRBD2 (5 bases). Deletions cut 6 bases from V and 0 bases from J, with 12 bases between. Germline V lookup: CDR1 WNHNN, CDR2 SYGVQD (reference sequence). This CDR3 has 15 amino acids.